This TCR beta chain was identified in a study of blood T cells in healthy people across ages. Regarding the study as a whole: Both higher diversity and more naive CD4+ cells marked long-lived donors when set against aged donors. Measured against age, TCR beta diversity per million T cells decreased in a roughly linear manner. Naive T cell percentage showed a strong correlation with TCR beta diversity.

As for this clonotype: Its matching antigen is unknown.

The CDR3 sequence is 14 residues long. Trimming took 8 bases from V and 7 from J; bases not matched to a gene: 14. A sample-barcoded 5' primer and a J-beta primer mix were used in a second PCR of roughly 6 to 12 cycles. Each cDNA was tagged by a template-switch adaptor containing 12 random nucleotides. From the 5' RACE reads, TCRdb called clonotypes with MiXCR, one entry per CDR3 protein. This sample has more than 650,000 distinct CDR3 sequences; 53% occur once, and the top ten carry about 42%. Input material: blood. V is TRBV12-3 or TRBV12-4 and J is TRBJ2-7, with 7 positions matching TRBD1. The TCR was taken from an older man in good health. In DNA, the CDR3 is TGTGCCAGCTGGCCAGGGGGATCAGACAATGAGCAGTACTTC. Encoded protein: CASWPGGSDNEQYF.